Below, one TCR beta chain is given with its context. As yet, its antigen is unknown. Synthesis of TCR beta cDNA relied on 5'RACE template switching carrying UMIs. With the 5' RACE reads reprocessed, TCRdb shows one record per CDR3 protein and no DNA. The listing contains about 150,000 distinct CDR3 sequences. The data originate from a study of T cells expressing NK-cell markers. Study conclusions and caveats: About six donors carried dominant NKG2C+ clonotypes that made up roughly 1.0-7.5% of their CD8+ T cells.

CDR3 length: 14 residues. CDR1 and CDR2 (germline): KGHSH, LQKENI. This TCR was sampled from a woman in her forties or fifties in good health. The chain couples TRBV18 to TRBJ2-7; TCRdb's D gene call, TRBD1, goes unchecked for lack of DNA. Sequenced sample: blood T cells: a sorted CD56 or NKG2C T cell subset, CD4+ or CD8+ T cells, or bulk PBMC T cells (not recorded which). This CDR3 reads CASSGTEDTYEQYF.